The 5 T cell receptor beta chains below all came from one sample that was sequenced in a study of CD8 T cells in ankylosing spondylitis. Each CDR3 protein gets one entry after TCRdb re-called the 5' RACE reads with MiXCR. The sample has roughly 150,000 distinct CDR3 sequences; around 32% are singletons. Sequencing was carried out using synovial fluid, either unsorted or a sorted T cell fraction (not recorded which). These receptor sequences come from a male donor with ankylosing spondylitis.

This clonotype was counted ten times or more. The chain's CDR3 is CASSYATLSGNTIYF. The CDR3 DNA sequence: TGTGCCAGCAGTTATGCTACCCTCTCTGGAAACACCATATATTTT. V is TRBV12-3 or TRBV12-4 and J is TRBJ1-3; no firm D call. This CDR3 comprises 15 residues. V lost 4 bases to trimming and J lost 0 bases, with 10 bases between them.

The chain carries TRBV29-1 and TRBJ1-6; no firm D call. The CDR3 spans 13 residues. The V and J ends lost 6 bases and 6 bases respectively, with 12 bases between them. Per the germline V gene, CDR1 is SQVTM and CDR2 is ANQGSEA. CDR3 sequence reads: CSVLPTLNSPLHF. CDR3 DNA sequence: TGCAGCGTCCTGCCGACTCTTAATTCACCCCTCCACTTT. The variable domain in full, completed from reference TRBV29-1 and TRBJ1-6, reads SAVISQKPSRDICQRGTSLTIQCQVDSQVTMMFWYRQQPGQSLTLIATANQGSEATYESGFVIDKFPISRPNLTFSTLTVSNMSPEDSSIYLCSVLPTLNSPLHFGNGTRLTVT.

This clonotype was counted many times. The chain links TRBV7-2 to TRBJ2-1; possible D gene TRBD2, 5 bases. The CDR3 covers 16 residues. Germline V CDR1 and CDR2: SGHTA, FQGNSA. Trimming removed 2 bases at V and 0 bases at J, with 11 bases between. The CDR3 protein is CASSLFGGSSYNEQFF. The CDR3 coding sequence is TGTGCCAGCAGCTTATTTGGTGGGAGCTCCTACAATGAGCAGTTCTTC.

This chain links TRBV15 with TRBJ2-1; no definite D call. The CDR3 covers 18 residues. The germline V and J ends were trimmed by 0 bases and 6 bases, with 21 bases remaining between them. The germline V gene encodes CDR1 LNHNV and CDR2 YYDKDF (reference sequence). The CDR3 DNA reads as TGTGCCACCAGCAGAGACTTCCCCCTTGCGGCACAACGCAATGAGCAGTTCTTC. Translating it yields CATSRDFPLAAQRNEQFF.

In this sample, this clonotype turned up a few times. The chain employs TRBV2 and TRBJ1-2, with TRBD1 identical over 8 bases. The junction had 4 bases not matched to a gene; V was cut back by 4 bases and J by 3 bases. The CDR3 extends over 14 amino acids. Looked up from germline, CDR1 is SNHLY and CDR2 is FYNNEI. CDR3 in amino acids: CASSAGGEHYGYTF. The CDR3 DNA reads as TGTGCCAGCAGTGCAGGGGGCGAGCACTATGGCTACACCTTC.